These 9 T cell receptor beta chains were sequenced from one sample in a study of blood T cell repertoires in COVID-19. The protocol was immunoSEQ multiplex PCR, while the TCRdb copy is restricted to in-frame clones and leaves out a portion. The sample records 200,000 to 250,000 clones, 80% being singletons. Sequences were obtained from PBMCs or T cells enriched from blood (not recorded which). All receptors come from a middle-aged woman with acute COVID-19.

The chain employs TRBV24-1 and TRBJ2-5; tentatively, D is TRBD2 (6 bases). The CDR3 sequence is 15 residues long. Germline values: CDR1 KGHDR, CDR2 SFDVKD. The V end was cut by 6 bases, the J end by 1 base, with 14 bases between. CDR3 in amino acids: CATSPGGLGQETQYF. CDR3 sequence (DNA): TGTGCCACCAGTCCCGGGGGTCTAGGCCAAGAGACCCAGTACTTC.

This rearrangement joins TRBV30 to TRBJ1-6; 10 bases align to TRBD1. The CDR3 is 14 amino acids. V shed 4 bases and J 7 bases; nucleotides not matched to a gene: 4. Germline loops: CDR1 GTSNPN, CDR2 SVGIG (reference sequence). The CDR3 DNA reads as TGTGCCTGGACAGGACAGGGGGGAAATTCACCCCTCCACTTT. This translates into CAWTGQGGNSPLHF.

CDR3 DNA sequence: TGTGCCAGCAGCCCGGGACTAGCGGGCGAAGGGGCGGAGGTGTTCTTC. As protein: CASSPGLAGEGAEVFF. V is TRBV7-3 and J is TRBJ2-1; TRBD2 matches at 12 bases. V was pared by 5 bases and J by 15 bases, with 17 bases of the junction left unmatched. CDR3 length: 16 amino acids. CDR1 SGHTA and CDR2 FQGTGA come from the germline V gene.

The rearrangement uses TRBV7-3 and TRBJ2-1; 9 nucleotides line up with TRBD2. This CDR3 comprises 15 residues. V shed 1 base and J 9 bases; nucleotides not matched to a gene: 7. Germline assignment: CDR1 SGHTA and CDR2 FQGTGA. The CDR3 here is CASSLIGGRAGEQFF. DNA for the CDR3: TGTGCCAGCAGCTTAATTGGCGGGAGGGCCGGTGAGCAGTTCTTC.

The chain links TRBV5-8 to TRBJ2-1; D is possibly TRBD1 (6 bases). Germline CDR1 SGHTS, CDR2 YDEGEE. This CDR3 has 16 residues. The ends were cut back, 4 bases at V and 2 bases at J, with 16 bases in the middle. The CDR3 bases are TGTGCCAGCAGCCCCCTGAAGGGGGTAACCTACAATGAGCAGTTCTTC. Encoded protein: CASSPLKGVTYNEQFF.

The CDR3 region is CAWSVDGGALLGQFF. CDR3 DNA sequence: TGTGCCTGGAGTGTGGATGGCGGGGCGCTTCTTGGGCAGTTCTTC. The chain combines TRBV30 with TRBJ2-1; D is perhaps TRBD2 (6 bases). Per germline, CDR1 GTSNPN and CDR2 SVGIG (reference sequence). The length of the CDR3 is 15 residues. Trimming took off 0 bases at V and 12 bases at J, with 21 bases between the two ends.

CDR3 in amino acids: CAWSPSGGGYNEQFF. Here the CDR3 DNA reads TGTGCCTGGAGCCCTAGCGGGGGGGGGTACAATGAGCAGTTCTTC. The rearrangement joins TRBV30 to TRBJ2-1, with 12 bases identical to TRBD2. The CDR3 contains 15 residues. J was trimmed by 4 bases and V by 3 bases; bases with no gene match: 4. Germline V gene lookup returns CDR1 GTSNPN and CDR2 SVGIG (reference sequence).

The count of this clone is one. The chain uses TRBV27 and TRBJ1-5; 8 bases fit TRBD1. V gave up 6 bases and J gave up 0 bases; unmatched junction bases: 7. The CDR3 has 16 amino acids. CDR1 and CDR2 (germline): MNHEY, SMNVEV (reference sequence). The CDR3 reads CASSQGASYSNQPQHF. The CDR3 DNA follows: TGTGCCAGCAGCCAGGGGGCCTCTTATAGCAATCAGCCCCAGCATTTT.

About this clone itself: Other DNA sequences in this sample translate to the same CDR3. This chain links TRBV5-5 with TRBJ1-1; D unclear. V was cut by 3 bases and J by 1 base, with 10 bases left in between. CDR3 length: 14 amino acids. Germline lookup yields CDR1 SGHKS and CDR2 YYEKEE (reference sequence). The CDR3, as DNA: TGTGCCAGCAGCTGGGGTGGAGGGAACACTGAAGCTTTCTTT. This translates into CASSWGGGNTEAFF.